This T cell receptor beta chain derives from a study of vaccination effects on CD4 cells after COVID-19. Losses at the gene ends were 4 bases for V and 8 bases for J; bases not matched to a gene: 11. The CDR3 loop spans 17 amino acids. Germline values: CDR1 MDHEN, CDR2 SYDVKM. Sequencing in the ViraFEST assay came after antigen-specific CD4+ T cells had been expanded with viral peptide pools, which were used to stimulate PBMC. Culture proceeded for 10 days, and CD4+ T cells were then isolated. All study participants received two doses of BNT162b2 or mRNA-1273 vaccine. Sequencing was performed with immunoSEQ multiplex PCR; in TCRdb, only in-frame clones are kept and a portion is missing. The sample records tens of thousands of clones, about 79% being singletons. Turning to this clone: Its matching antigen is unknown.

The TCR comes from a human donor who received a COVID-19 vaccine. Some clones in this sample may be carry-over from other donors' samples. The sample consisted of CD4+ T cells from PBMCs cultured with SARS-CoV-2 spike peptides, taken after COVID-19 vaccination. The V gene is TRBV28, the J gene TRBJ2-3; TRBD2 aligns across 14 bases. The CDR3 reads CASSSPTSGGATGTQYF. In nucleotides, the CDR3 is TGTGCCAGCAGTTCCCCGACTAGCGGGGGGGCCACGGGTACGCAGTATTTT.